The text below deals with one TCR beta chain. This entry belongs to a study of cytomegalovirus exposure and HLA in healthy donors. Study context: About 180 million T cells yielded more than 90 million unique TCR beta sequences in earlier analysis.

The CDR3 spans 13 residues. Germline assignment: CDR1 SGHRS and CDR2 YFSETQ. Trimming removed 7 bases from V and 0 bases from J, with 11 bases in between. Amplification used 60 Vbeta primers and 13 Jbeta primers. The table came from immunoSEQ multiplex PCR; TCRdb's copy has only in-frame clones and leaves some out. The sample has some 140,000 clones; 65% to 80% are singletons. The sample comprised PBMCs. V and J are TRBV5-1 and TRBJ2-7; maybe TRBD1 (6 bases). This TCR was recovered from a woman in her 40s in good health and CMV-seronegative. CDR3 residues: CASATGSSYEQYF. In nucleotides, the CDR3 is TGCGCCAGCGCGACAGGATCCTCCTACGAGCAGTACTTC.